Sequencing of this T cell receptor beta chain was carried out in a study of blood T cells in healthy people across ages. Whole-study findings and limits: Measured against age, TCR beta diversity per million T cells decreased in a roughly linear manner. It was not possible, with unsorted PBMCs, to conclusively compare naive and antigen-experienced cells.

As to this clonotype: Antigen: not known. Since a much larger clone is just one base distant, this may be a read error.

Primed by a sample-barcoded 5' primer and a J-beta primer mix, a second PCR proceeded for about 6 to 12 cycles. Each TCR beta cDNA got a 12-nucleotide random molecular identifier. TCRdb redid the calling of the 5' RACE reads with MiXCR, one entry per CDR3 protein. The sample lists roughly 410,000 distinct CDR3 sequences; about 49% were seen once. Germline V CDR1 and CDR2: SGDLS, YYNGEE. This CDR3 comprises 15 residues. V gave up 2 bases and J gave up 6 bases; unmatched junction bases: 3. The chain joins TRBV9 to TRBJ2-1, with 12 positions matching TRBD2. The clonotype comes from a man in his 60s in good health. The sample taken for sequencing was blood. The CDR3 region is CASSVVTSGSNEQFF. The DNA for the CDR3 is TGTGCCAGCAGCGTGGTGACTAGCGGGAGCAATGAGCAGTTCTTC.